Listed below are T cell receptor beta chains from one sample, sequenced in a study of blood T cells in healthy people across ages. A single record per CDR3 protein comes from TCRdb applying MiXCR to the 5' RACE reads. Of 850,000 to 1,000,000 distinct CDR3 sequences in the sample, around 49% were seen once. Sequencing was carried out using blood. Source of these receptors: a young man in good health. Each CDR3 is given with its conserved first and last residue.

j_gene	v_gene	len	CDR3aa
TRBJ2-1	TRBV4-1	17	CASSLSRLASGGNEQFF
TRBJ1-1	TRBV27	21	CASSFSAPNFWLDTENTEAFF
TRBJ1-2	TRBV4-3	14	CASSQDLGDWGYTF
TRBJ2-2	TRBV6-5	14	CASTGQTNTGELFF
TRBJ2-5	TRBV3-1	11	CASSPGTAEYF
TRBJ2-7	TRBV25-1	14	CASSEPRDGLEQYF
TRBJ1-5	TRBV6-1	18	CASSEGFRTYYSNQPQHF
TRBJ1-2	TRBV29-1	15	CSVDAQGEESYGYTF
TRBJ2-1	TRBV28	13	CASRGTSQNEQFF
TRBJ1-2	TRBV24-1	12	CATSDSGGAPTF
TRBJ2-2	TRBV10-3	19	CAISEPGTGGLSNTGELFF
TRBJ2-5	TRBV18	18	CASSPQRRAGMVQETQYF
TRBJ2-3	TRBV15	16	CATSPNPRGNTDAQYF
TRBJ2-3	TRBV20-1	15	CSARDQGIVADTQYF
TRBJ2-7	TRBV15	13	CATGNSGGREQYF
TRBJ2-3	TRBV3-1	16	CASSQVRTAPRDTQYF
TRBJ2-7	TRBV5-6	14	CASSPDWSSYEQYF
TRBJ2-7	TRBV2	13	CASSSQGLYEQYF
TRBJ2-1	TRBV29-1	12	CSVHRAANEQFF
TRBJ2-1	TRBV27	12	CARSPSYNEQFF
TRBJ2-5	TRBV20-1	14	CSARQGPSQETQYF
TRBJ2-5	TRBV6-6	13	CASTRPPAETQYF
TRBJ2-1	TRBV7-2	15	CASSLDWISFNEQFF
-	TRBV2	12	CASSSIQETQYF
TRBJ2-4	TRBV4-2	22	CASSQEAGGLAGAGVAKNIQYF
-	TRBV19	14	CASSISRGVYEQYF
TRBJ1-1	TRBV7-6	15	CASSPAPGANTEAFF
TRBJ1-1	TRBV10-3	12	CAISESGCEAFF
TRBJ2-1	TRBV6-2/TRBV6-3	14	CASSSLGGPNEQFF
TRBJ2-7	TRBV10-3	15	CAINSRRYRGYEQYF
TRBJ2-1	TRBV28	16	CASSSYGTHTYNEQFF
TRBJ1-5	TRBV28	15	CASSLARARNQPQHF
TRBJ1-2	TRBV12-3/TRBV12-4	14	CASSLGDPPGGYTF
TRBJ2-3	TRBV20-1	15	CSVKAGGLLTDTQYF
TRBJ2-1	TRBV14	14	CASSLDSSGDEQFF
TRBJ1-5	TRBV28	14	CASSFSGNHQPQHF
TRBJ2-1	TRBV30	16	CAWRFHGTGGYNEQFF
TRBJ1-6	TRBV5-6	15	CASSLLGGNNSPLHF
TRBJ2-1	TRBV12-3/TRBV12-4	14	CASSSGTERNEQFF
TRBJ2-1	TRBV29-1	14	CSVATGLAINEQFF
TRBJ2-1	TRBV5-1	14	CASSTNRGVGEQFF
TRBJ2-7	TRBV10-3	15	CAISVASGGAYEQYF
TRBJ2-3	TRBV7-2	16	CASSLRGGDRPDTQYF
TRBJ2-4	TRBV6-5	14	CASSSPDSKNIQYF
TRBJ2-1	TRBV27	15	CASRPSDPQGNEQFF
TRBJ2-3	TRBV4-2	14	CASSPGLGEDTQYF
TRBJ2-1	TRBV4-3	14	CASKATKDYNEQFF
TRBJ1-1	TRBV6-2/TRBV6-3	17	CASSYSSDRGINTEAFF
TRBJ2-7	TRBV29-1	13	CSVEGYRGGEQYF
TRBJ1-3	TRBV20-1	14	CSAHDRAPGNTIYF
TRBJ2-5	TRBV9	15	CASSVEAGAQETQYF
TRBJ1-1	TRBV9	14	CASSVRGLTTEAFF
TRBJ2-7	TRBV21-1	14	CASSLRDSNAEQYF
TRBJ2-7	TRBV3-1	15	CASTQGGVSSYEQYF